Listed below are T cell receptor beta chains from one sample, sequenced in a study of spatial heterogeneity in lung cancer. TCRdb passed the 5' RACE reads through MiXCR, listing each CDR3 protein once. Found here are some 64,000 distinct CDR3 sequences, 7.5% to 8.5% of them singletons; the top ten hold less than 15%. The source was PBMCs, collected at surgery. The receptors stem from a female donor with early-stage non-small cell lung cancer. Each CDR3 is given with its conserved first and last residue. Fields, in order: clone size, V gene, J gene, D gene, CDR3 protein, CDR3 DNA. The D gene is left open where the match is weak. Clone sizes are given selectively: once, few, many, or a class where the clone is expanded.

-,TRBV20-1,TRBJ2-3,-,CSAPGPASVPTDTQYF,TGCAGTGCCCCAGGACCGGCTAGCGTACCCACCGATACGCAGTATTTT
few,TRBV18,TRBJ2-3,TRBD1,CASSLGQGAQLAQYF,TGTGCCAGCTCACTGGGACAGGGGGCGCAGTTGGCGCAGTATTTT
many,TRBV5-1,TRBJ2-3,TRBD2,CASTKAGTRTDTQYF,TGCGCCAGCACAAAAGCGGGGACCCGCACAGATACGCAGTATTTT
few,TRBV2,TRBJ2-1,TRBD2,CASSGTSGRPSSYNEQFF,TGTGCCAGCAGTGGGACTAGCGGGAGGCCGAGCTCCTACAATGAGCAGTTCTTC
-,TRBV7-2,TRBJ2-1,TRBD2,CASSLIGLAGEQFF,TGTGCCAGCAGCTTAATTGGACTAGCCGGTGAGCAGTTCTTC
few,TRBV9,TRBJ1-6,TRBD1,CASSPQGHNSPLHF,TGTGCCAGCAGCCCACAGGGGCATAATTCACCCCTCCACTTT
few,TRBV29-1,TRBJ2-7,TRBD1,CSVGGTGAYEQYF,TGCAGCGTTGGGGGGACAGGTGCCTACGAGCAGTACTTC
many,TRBV19,TRBJ1-1,-,CASSPRETNEAFF,TGTGCCAGCAGCCCGCGGGAAACTAATGAAGCTTTCTTT
many,TRBV5-1,TRBJ2-5,-,CASSIEYQETQYF,TGCGCCAGCAGCATCGAATACCAAGAGACCCAGTACTTC
few,TRBV27,TRBJ2-2,-,CASSYWGGELFF,TGTGCCAGCAGCTACTGGGGCGGGGAGCTGTTTTTT
many,TRBV24-1,TRBJ2-1,TRBD2,CATSDSRRAGAGYNEQFF,TGTGCCACCAGTGACAGCAGACGAGCGGGAGCAGGGTACAATGAGCAGTTCTTC
many,TRBV14,TRBJ1-6,-,CASSPEGHWGSPLHF,TGTGCCAGCAGCCCCGAGGGACATTGGGGTTCACCCCTCCACTTT
many,TRBV20-1,TRBJ2-7,-,CSARRERESSYEQYF,TGCAGTGCTAGACGGGAGAGGGAAAGCTCCTACGAGCAGTACTTC
many,TRBV2,TRBJ2-1,TRBD1,CASKYRGNNEQFF,TGTGCCAGCAAGTACAGGGGGAACAATGAGCAGTTCTTC
few,TRBV7-9,TRBJ2-2,-,CASSLPSGSGELFF,TGTGCCAGCAGCTTGCCCTCAGGGTCCGGGGAGCTGTTTTTT
-,TRBV20-1,TRBJ2-3,TRBD2,CSAVTTSGAADTQYF,TGCAGTGCTGTGACGACTAGCGGGGCCGCAGATACGCAGTATTTT
many,TRBV5-1,TRBJ2-5,TRBD1,CASGQGARETQYF,TGCGCCAGCGGACAGGGGGCCCGTGAGACCCAGTACTTC
few,TRBV15,TRBJ2-5,-,CATARTGPQETQYF,TGTGCCACCGCACGTACAGGGCCCCAAGAGACCCAGTACTTC
-,TRBV9,TRBJ2-3,TRBD1,CASSVDRGYADTQYF,TGTGCCAGCAGCGTAGACAGGGGGTACGCAGATACGCAGTATTTT
-,TRBV5-1,TRBJ2-3,TRBD2,CASSSSLGLAGGDTQYF,TGCGCCAGCAGCTCAAGCTTAGGACTAGCGGGAGGTGATACGCAGTATTTT
few,TRBV12-3/TRBV12-4,TRBJ2-5,TRBD2,CASSLRASGQETQYF,TGTGCCAGCAGTTTAAGGGCTAGCGGCCAAGAGACCCAGTACTTC
few,TRBV20-1,TRBJ2-2,TRBD2,CSARREGTGELFF,TGCAGTGCTAGGCGGGAGGGAACCGGGGAGCTGTTTTTT
many,TRBV4-1,TRBJ1-4,TRBD1,CASSQEGTGYEKLFF,TGCGCCAGCAGCCAAGAAGGGACAGGGTATGAAAAACTGTTTTTT
many,TRBV7-9,TRBJ2-3,-,CASSKVLSLADTQYF,TGTGCCAGCAGTAAGGTGTTATCCCTCGCAGATACGCAGTATTTT
many,TRBV6-5,TRBJ1-6,-,CASSYGYPGSHNSPLHF,TGTGCCAGCAGTTACGGTTACCCCGGGTCCCATAATTCACCCCTCCACTTT
-,TRBV20-1,TRBJ1-5,TRBD1,CSAPGQGNNQPQHF,TGCAGTGCTCCCGGACAGGGCAACAATCAGCCCCAGCATTTT
many,TRBV20-1,TRBJ2-1,-,CSASSLAGRDEQFF,TGCAGTGCTAGTAGCCTGGCGGGGCGGGATGAGCAGTTCTTC
few,TRBV9,TRBJ1-1,-,CASSVGPNTEAFF,TGTGCCAGCAGCGTAGGTCCTAACACTGAAGCTTTCTTT
few,TRBV11-2,TRBJ2-3,TRBD1,CASSSPRTGPTDTQYF,TGTGCCAGCAGCTCCCCAAGGACAGGCCCCACAGATACGCAGTATTTT
many,TRBV20-1,TRBJ2-7,-,CSAPGDETGAYEQYF,TGCAGTGCTCCTGGGGACGAGACAGGAGCTTACGAGCAGTACTTC
-,TRBV2,TRBJ1-5,-,CASSDSNQPQHF,TGTGCCAGCAGTGATAGCAATCAGCCCCAGCATTTT
-,TRBV9,TRBJ2-7,-,CASSVWLAYEQYF,TGTGCCAGCAGCGTATGGCTAGCCTACGAGCAGTACTTC
few,TRBV30,TRBJ2-1,-,CAWSVQGTHEQFF,TGTGCCTGGAGTGTACAGGGTACCCATGAGCAGTTCTTC
-,TRBV7-8,TRBJ2-1,TRBD2,CTSGPSGSSYNEQFF,TGTACCAGCGGCCCAAGCGGGAGCTCCTACAATGAGCAGTTCTTC
-,TRBV7-8,TRBJ1-1,-,CASSRASVNTEAFF,TGTGCCAGCAGCCGGGCAAGCGTAAACACTGAAGCTTTCTTT
-,TRBV5-1,TRBJ1-6,-,CASSEESSYNSPLHF,TGCGCCAGCAGCGAGGAGAGCTCCTATAATTCACCCCTCCACTTT
-,TRBV28,TRBJ1-2,-,CASSFRQNYGYTF,TGTGCCAGCAGTTTCAGGCAGAACTATGGCTACACCTTC
-,TRBV12-3/TRBV12-4,TRBJ1-6,-,CANSFNREYSPLHF,TGTGCCAACAGTTTTAACAGAGAGTATTCACCCCTCCACTTT
many,TRBV5-6,TRBJ1-3,-,CASSLDEQFSGNTIYF,TGTGCCAGCAGCTTGGACGAGCAATTCTCTGGAAACACCATATATTTT
few,TRBV2,TRBJ2-5,-,CASSESASTETQYF,TGTGCCAGCAGTGAATCGGCTAGTACCGAGACCCAGTACTTC
few,TRBV5-1,TRBJ1-2,-,CASSLTVPNYGYTF,TGCGCCAGCAGCTTGACAGTACCTAACTATGGCTACACCTTC
many,TRBV28,TRBJ1-5,TRBD1,CASSLGGTGNQPQHF,TGTGCCAGCAGTTTAGGAGGGACAGGGAATCAGCCCCAGCATTTT